This TCR beta chain came from a study of tumor-infiltrating lymphocytes in localized non-small cell lung cancer. CDR3 length equals 14 residues. The germline CDR1 and CDR2 sequences are LNHDA and SQIVND (reference sequence). Trimming left V 6 bases short and J 0 bases short, with 12 bases between. Here immunoSEQ multiplex PCR was the method, and the copy in TCRdb shows in-frame clones only, minus some. The repertoire includes roughly 9,000 clones, around 80% of them detected once, and around a tenth sits in the top ten. The chain recombines TRBV19 with TRBJ2-7; possibly TRBD1 or TRBD2 for D (6 bases each). Sequenced sample: lung tumor tissue. The sequence came from a human donor with non-small cell lung cancer. CDR3 amino acids: CASSLGGTSYEQYF. CDR3 DNA: TGTGCCAGTAGCCTCGGGGGCACCTCCTACGAGCAGTACTTC.